This T cell receptor (beta chain) was identified during a study of CD8 T cells in Susac syndrome (dated 2019 in TCRdb). Regarding the study in general: Repertoire sequencing was used to test whether CD8+ T cell activation and differentiation in Susac syndrome was antigen driven. CD8+ T cell repertoire clonality was compared between approximately 12 healthy donors, some 14 Susac syndrome patients and some 15 multiple sclerosis patients.

About this clonotype: This receptor's antigen is unknown. No much larger clonotype is one base removed from it; base qualities were not supplied.

High-throughput TCR beta sequencing profiled peripheral blood CD8+ and CD4+ T cells from healthy donors, Susac syndrome patients and multiple sclerosis patients. Multiple sclerosis controls were treatment-naive patients with stable or active relapsing-remitting disease fulfilling revised McDonald criteria. Bulk CD8+ and CD4+ T cells were purified by magnetic negative isolation, while CD8+ TEMRA cells were enriched using FACS. Blood was collected in EDTA tubes and processed within 24 hours, with PBMCs isolated through density gradient centrifugation. PBMCs intended for TCR sequencing were cryopreserved in liquid nitrogen and thawed later in a water bath at 37 degrees C. A purity of at least 90% was achieved for sorted or isolated CD4+, CD8+ and CD8+ TEMRA cells. General study outcomes and caveats: The number of individuals in the TCR sequencing and HLA analysis was recognized as being relatively small.

RNA was extracted with the RNeasy kit and roughly 0.45 to 1 ug was reverse transcribed using random hexamers. The immunoSEQ multiplex PCR assay, which covers 54 Vbeta and 13 Jbeta segments, was used to amplify TCR beta CDR3 regions. PCR amplification bias was corrected by using a synthetic template baseline for primer optimization and computational correction. Per the source publication's procedure: Only productive sequences were kept, with reads annotated to V, D and J genes according to IMGT and analyzed in immunoSEQ Analyzer. Clonality was calculated as one minus the Shannon entropy normalized by log2 of the number of productive unique sequences. For each patient and control, public and private clones were evaluated among the 100 most prevalent clones. Clones were defined as Susac-specific if absent from the healthy and MS cohorts, from around 1,100 published viral clones and from other ImmuneACCESS disease sequences. Clones were called with MiXCR by TCRdb after fastp trimmed the public reads at Q25, and only in-frame beta chains were retained. Entries are consolidated by CDR3 protein sequence, retaining the most common genes and DNA. These V and J calls rely on TCRdb rather than the paper's analysis. Across this sample there are around 130,000 distinct CDR3 sequences, with about 93% seen only once. Jointly, the top ten make up over 0.2% of the sample.

CDR1 and CDR2 are read off the germline V gene (reference sequence) as MNHNY and SVGAGI. The trim is 7 bases for V and 3 bases for J, with a gap of 13 bases between the germline ends. The CDR3 contains 13 residues, cysteine and phenylalanine counted. The entry retains the CDR3 DNA only, 39 bases that are in frame from base 1. The sample comprised CD8+ T cells from PBMCs. The chain employs TRBV6-6 and TRBJ2-7; 6 matching bases give a weak D call of TRBD2. The clonotype originates from a human donor with multiple sclerosis. The encoded CDR3 is CASTRLGFYEQYF. The DNA sequence is as follows: TGTGCCAGCACCCGACTAGGGTTCTACGAGCAGTACTTC.